Following are 7 T cell receptor beta chains from one sample sequenced in a study of regulatory and conventional T cells in RAG deficiency. Some clones are missing from TCRdb's copy, which holds only in-frame ones; the method was immunoSEQ multiplex PCR. This table holds roughly 10,000 clones, around 94% found once. Blood CD4+ CD25-low CD127-high conventional T cells supplied the genomic DNA template. The source material was CD4+ effector T cells sorted from blood. Every receptor here comes from a human donor with RAG deficiency presenting as severe combined immunodeficiency.

The chain recombines TRBV14 with TRBJ1-1; maybe TRBD1 (6 bases). Trimming shortened V by 0 bases and J by 4 bases, and 15 bases separated the two germline ends. This CDR3 has 16 amino acids. Germline assignment: CDR1 SGHDN and CDR2 FVKESK. This CDR3 reads CASSQEPTVGGTEAFF. In nucleotides, the CDR3 is TGTGCCAGCAGCCAAGAGCCCACCGTAGGGGGCACTGAAGCTTTCTTT.

This clone was counted a few times. This chain connects TRBV27 to TRBJ2-7, with 7 bases aligning to TRBD1. The V segment lost 0 bases and the J segment 5 bases; nucleotides outside the gene matches: 4. Germline V gives CDR1 MNHEY, CDR2 SMNVEV (reference sequence). There are 14 residues in the CDR3. The CDR3 DNA is TGTGCCAGCAGTTTATCCCGACAGGGCCACGAGCAGTACTTC. Translating it yields CASSLSRQGHEQYF.

The CDR3 coding sequence is TGTGCCAGCAGCTTATTCTCACAGGGAGAAAGGGAGACCCAGTACTTC. This translates into CASSLFSQGERETQYF. The V and J genes are TRBV7-8 and TRBJ2-5; D is possibly TRBD1 (6 bases). The V end lost 2 bases, the J end lost 5 bases, and 18 bases lay between the germline ends. The CDR3 totals 16 residues. CDR1 SGHVS and CDR2 FQNEAQ come from the germline V gene. The entire variable domain, with the rest obtained from reference TRBV7-8 and TRBJ2-5, is as follows: GAGVSQSPRYKVAKRGQDVALRCDPISGHVSLFWYQQALGQGPEFLTYFQNEAQLDKSGLPSDRFFAERPEGSVSTLKIQRTQQEDSAVYLCASSLFSQGERETQYFGPGTRLLVL.

The chain combines TRBV11-3 with TRBJ2-2, with 9 bases aligning to TRBD1. This CDR3 is built from 14 residues. CDR1 SGHNT and CDR2 YENEEA come from the germline V gene. V lost 4 bases and J lost 4; bases outside the gene matches: 1. CDR3 sequence (DNA): TGTGCCAGCAGCTACAGGGGGCGCACCGGGGAGCTGTTTTTT. It yields the protein CASSYRGRTGELFF.

The chain links TRBV7-8 to TRBJ2-5, with a weak D call TRBD1 (5 bases). The CDR3 contains 13 residues. Germline V gene data show CDR1 as SGHVS and CDR2 as FQNEAQ. The ends were cut back, 4 bases at V and 5 bases at J, with 11 bases in the middle. Here the CDR3 reads CASSSHRRETQYF. The CDR3 DNA is TGTGCCAGCAGCTCCCACAGGCGCGAGACCCAGTACTTC.

The chain recombines TRBV7-2 with TRBJ2-5, with D possibly being TRBD1 (6 bases). The V end was cut by 1 base, the J end by 4 bases, with 10 bases between. The CDR3 runs 14 residues. Looked up from germline, CDR1 is SGHTA and CDR2 is FQGNSA. The CDR3 nucleotides are TGTGCCAGCAGCTTAGATCTGGGGGCAGAGACCCAGTACTTC. This codes for CASSLDLGAETQYF.

The CDR3 coding sequence is TGTGCCAGCAGCTTAGCGGGGGCCGGGCCTACGCAGTATTTT. This sequence encodes CASSLAGAGPTQYF. The J gene is TRBJ2-3, the V gene TRBV7-2; D perhaps matches TRBD1 (6 bases). From germline, CDR1 is SGHTA and CDR2 FQGNSA. The CDR3 length is 14 residues. With 0 bases removed from V and 8 bases from J, the gap between germline ends came to 12 bases.